The next 26 T cell receptor beta chains were all read from a single sample in a study of control samples from healthy donors and cancer patients. Data came from immunoSEQ multiplex PCR; TCRdb stores just in-frame clones and leaves some out. The profile shows fewer than 130,000 clones, 70% to 90% of them singletons. Input material: PBMCs. The source of these receptors is a woman in her sixties with lung cancer.

The rearrangement uses TRBV2 and TRBJ1-3; no clear D. Germline CDR1 and CDR2: SNHLY and FYNNEI. Trimming took 2 bases from V and 4 from J, leaving 18 bases between them. This CDR3 is built from 17 residues. CDR3 sequence: CASSEMVAGWSGNTIYF. The CDR3 bases are TGTGCCAGCAGTGAAATGGTCGCCGGGTGGTCAGGAAACACCATATATTTT.

The chain recombines TRBV5-1 with TRBJ1-1; 7 nucleotides match TRBD1. The V gene's germline CDR1 is SGHRS and CDR2 YFSETQ. Unmatched junction bases numbered 9, after V lost 4 bases and J lost 0 bases. CDR3 size: 16 residues. CDR3 sequence (DNA): TGCGCCAGCAGCATGACAGGGTTGGGGATGAACACTGAAGCTTTCTTT. Protein sequence: CASSMTGLGMNTEAFF.

The chain links TRBV3-1 (or the pseudogene TRBV3-2) to TRBJ2-5; D unclear. CDR3 length: 12 residues. Trimming removed 4 bases at V and 4 bases at J, with 7 bases between. Germline V lookup: CDR1 LGHDT, CDR2 YNNKEL (reference sequence). CDR3 protein: CASSPYGETQYF. Here the CDR3 DNA reads TGTGCCAGCAGCCCCTACGGAGAGACCCAGTACTTC.

The chain employs TRBV19 and TRBJ2-7; 11 bases are shared with TRBD2. CDR3 size: 16 residues. Germline CDR1 LNHDA, CDR2 SQIVND (reference sequence). V dropped 1 base and J dropped 2; count of bases not matched to a gene: 4. The chain's CDR3 is CASSIALAGGAYEQYF. CDR3 nucleotides: TGTGCCAGTAGTATAGCCCTAGCGGGAGGAGCCTACGAGCAGTACTTC. Complete variable domain (other parts from reference TRBV19 and TRBJ2-7): DGGITQSPKYLFRKEGQNVTLSCEQNLNHDAMYWYRQDPGQGLRLIYYSQIVNDFQKGDIAEGYSVSREKKESFPLTVTSAQKNPTAFYLCASSIALAGGAYEQYFGPGTRLTVT.

V gene TRBV5-1 combines with J gene TRBJ1-3; D is unresolved. The CDR3 runs to 17 residues. V lost 0 bases and J lost 0, with 13 bases in between. Germline values: CDR1 SGHRS, CDR2 YFSETQ. CDR3 sequence (DNA): TGCGCCAGCAGCTTGGAGTTTGTCGGAGACTCTGGAAACACCATATATTTT. As protein: CASSLEFVGDSGNTIYF.

The J gene is TRBJ2-1, the V gene TRBV4-2; D unresolved. Germline V gene sequence: CDR1 LGHNA, CDR2 YNFKEQ. Trimming stripped 0 bases from V and 9 bases from J, with 15 bases between. This CDR3 spans 15 amino acids. The CDR3 is CASSQDKLPLSEQFF. Here the CDR3 DNA reads TGTGCCAGCAGCCAAGATAAGCTTCCTTTGAGTGAGCAGTTCTTC.

The chain recombines TRBV25-1 with TRBJ1-1; no reliable D call. The CDR3 has 14 residues. Trimming took 4 bases from V and 0 from J, leaving 9 bases between them. CDR1 MGHDK and CDR2 SYGVNS come from the germline V gene. In DNA, the CDR3 is TGTGCCAGCAGTGGGATTCAAGTGAACACTGAAGCTTTCTTT. It specifies CASSGIQVNTEAFF.

This chain joins TRBV7-3 and TRBJ2-1; D perhaps matches TRBD1 (6 bases). V lost 5 bases and J 0 bases, leaving 11 bases between the germline ends. The length of the CDR3 is 15 residues. Germline CDR1 and CDR2: SGHTA and FQGTGA. CDR3 in amino acids: CASSRQASSYNEQFF. CDR3 DNA sequence: TGTGCCAGCAGCCGACAGGCGTCCTCCTACAATGAGCAGTTCTTC. Based on the CDR3 plus reference TRBV7-3 and TRBJ2-1, the full variable domain is GAGVSQTPSNKVTEKGKYVELRCDPISGHTALYWYRQSLGQGPEFLIYFQGTGAADDSGLPNDRFFAVRPEGSVSTLKIQRTERGDSAVYLCASSRQASSYNEQFFGPGTRLTVL.

The chain has TRBV11-3 and TRBJ1-1; TRBD1 might be the D (5 bases). V was trimmed by 0 bases and J by 7 bases, leaving 6 bases between them. The CDR3 is 12 amino acids. CDR1 is SGHNT and CDR2 is YENEEA in the germline V gene. The CDR3 protein is CASSLEGDEAFF. DNA for the CDR3: TGTGCCAGCAGCTTAGAGGGGGATGAAGCTTTCTTT. The full variable domain, rest sourced from reference TRBV11-3 and TRBJ1-1, is EAGVVQSPRYKIIEKKQPVAFWCNPISGHNTLYWYLQNLGQGPELLIRYENEEAVDDSQLPKDRFSAERLKGVDSTLKIQPAELGDSAVYLCASSLEGDEAFFGQGTRLTVV.

The chain recombines TRBV5-6 with TRBJ2-3, with D perhaps matching TRBD1 (5 bases). V gave up 2 bases and J gave up 7 bases, with 14 bases separating them. The CDR3 is 14 residues long. Germline V gene data show CDR1 as SGHDT and CDR2 as YYEEEE. CDR3 nucleotide sequence: TGTGCCAGCAGCTTAATCTCAGGGAAGTATACGCAGTATTTT. Translation: CASSLISGKYTQYF.

The chain is built from TRBV30 and TRBJ1-1, with 10 bases lining up with TRBD1. V lost 3 bases, J lost 4 bases, and 5 bases stayed unmatched. The CDR3 has 14 residues. Germline V lookup: CDR1 GTSNPN, CDR2 SVGIG (reference sequence). CDR3 region: CAWRRQGASTEAFF. In nucleotides, the CDR3 is TGTGCCTGGAGACGACAGGGGGCGAGCACTGAAGCTTTCTTT.

This rearrangement joins TRBV27 to TRBJ2-2, with TRBD1 matching 8 bases. Germline CDR1 MNHEY, CDR2 SMNVEV (reference sequence). Germline trimming cut 6 bases from V and 6 bases from J; bases unmatched to any gene: 12. The CDR3 totals 16 residues. The CDR3 loop reads CASSGRQGLLAGELFF. DNA for the CDR3: TGTGCCAGCAGCGGACGACAGGGGTTATTGGCCGGGGAGCTGTTTTTT.

The chain recombines TRBV30 with TRBJ1-5, with a possible D match to TRBD1 (5 bases). CDR3 length: 13 residues. V shed 5 bases and J shed 1 base, with 9 bases lying between them. The germline V gene encodes CDR1 GTSNPN and CDR2 SVGIG (reference sequence). The CDR3 DNA reads as TGTGCCTGGGGGGCGGACAGCAATCAGCCCCAGCATTTT. It encodes CAWGADSNQPQHF. The full variable domain, in which reference TRBV30 and TRBJ1-5 provide the parts outside the CDR3, is SQTIHQWPATLVQPVGSPLSLECTVEGTSNPNLYWYRQAAGRGLQLLFYSVGIGQISSEVPQNLSASRPQDRQFILSSKKLLLSDSGFYLCAWGADSNQPQHFGDGTRLSIL.

The chain couples TRBV6-5 to TRBJ2-7; 9 bases line up with TRBD2. The CDR3 consists of 15 residues. With V trimmed by 6 bases and J by 6 bases, 12 bases remained unmatched. Germline V gene data show CDR1 as MNHEY and CDR2 as SVGAGI. CDR3 amino acids: CASSHIKAGGREQYF. The CDR3, as DNA: TGTGCCAGCAGCCATATTAAAGCGGGAGGTCGCGAGCAGTACTTC.

The gene calls are TRBV9 and TRBJ2-3, with D possibly matching TRBD1 (6 bases). The CDR3 loop spans 17 amino acids. The V end lost 4 bases, the J end lost 4 bases, and 22 bases lay between the germline ends. In germline, CDR1 is SGDLS, CDR2 YYNGEE. In DNA form, the CDR3 reads TGTGCCAGCAGCTTCCGAAACCTCCCAGGGGAGCCAGATACGCAGTATTTT. It yields the protein CASSFRNLPGEPDTQYF.

V gene TRBV5-1 combines with J gene TRBJ1-2; 7 bases are a match to TRBD1. CDR1 and CDR2 from the germline V gene are SGHRS and YFSETQ. The CDR3 sequence is 15 residues long. V dropped 6 bases and J dropped 4; count of bases not matched to a gene: 12. In DNA form, the CDR3 reads TGCGCCAGCACCTCCGGGACAGCGACTTTCTATGGCTACACCTTC. This sequence encodes CASTSGTATFYGYTF.

A single count supports this clone. V usage is TRBV5-6 and J usage is TRBJ2-3, with 7 nucleotides matching TRBD2. CDR3 size: 14 residues. J lost 2 bases, V lost 4 bases, and 4 bases had no gene match. The germline gives CDR1 SGHDT, CDR2 YYEEEE. The CDR3 loop reads CASSVGTTTDTQYF. Here the CDR3 DNA reads TGTGCCAGCAGCGTCGGGACTACCACAGATACGCAGTATTTT.

The rearrangement uses TRBV6-2 or TRBV6-3 and TRBJ1-1, with a weak D call TRBD1 (5 bases). The CDR3 loop spans 13 amino acids. From germline, CDR1 is MNHEY and CDR2 SVGEGT. V was pared by 6 bases and J by 2 bases, with 10 bases between. As DNA, the CDR3 is TGTGCCAGCAGCCGACAGAGAAACACTGAAGCTTTCTTT. The encoded protein is CASSRQRNTEAFF.

The J gene is TRBJ1-1, the V gene TRBV5-1; 9 bases are shared with TRBD1. The junction had 6 bases not matched to a gene; V was cut back by 6 bases and J by 0 bases. The CDR3 loop spans 15 amino acids. The germline gives CDR1 SGHRS, CDR2 YFSETQ. CDR3: CASTGTGFMNTEAFF. The CDR3 DNA follows: TGCGCCAGCACCGGGACAGGGTTCATGAACACTGAAGCTTTCTTT. Full variable domain (missing parts from reference TRBV5-1 and TRBJ1-1): KAGVTQTPRYLIKTRGQQVTLSCSPISGHRSVSWYQQTPGQGLQFLFEYFSETQRNKGNFPGRFSGRQFSNSRSEMNVSTLELGDSALYLCASTGTGFMNTEAFFGQGTRLTVV.

This chain uses TRBV3-1 (or the pseudogene TRBV3-2) with TRBJ2-6; 12 bases align to TRBD2. Germline V lookup: CDR1 LGHDT, CDR2 YNNKEL (reference sequence). With V trimmed by 1 base and J by 5 bases, 21 bases remained unmatched. The CDR3 runs 23 residues. CDR3 in amino acids: CASSQVFPVTSGGSPLWANVLTF. The CDR3 coding sequence is TGTGCCAGCAGCCAAGTTTTTCCAGTGACTAGCGGGGGCTCCCCCCTGTGGGCCAACGTCCTGACTTTC.

A single count supports this clone. The genes are TRBV2 and TRBJ1-1; no reliable D call. V was pared by 4 bases and J by 5 bases, with 11 bases between. Germline V gene sequence: CDR1 SNHLY, CDR2 FYNNEI. The CDR3 extends over 13 amino acids. CDR3 region: CASSVSRFTEAFF. Written as DNA, the CDR3 is TGTGCCAGCAGTGTATCGCGGTTTACTGAAGCTTTCTTT.

The chain recombines TRBV20-1 with TRBJ2-1; D is uncertain. V gave up 6 bases and J gave up 9 bases, with 12 bases separating them. Per germline, CDR1 DFQATT and CDR2 SNEGSKA (reference sequence). The CDR3 sequence is 11 residues long. This CDR3 reads CSAGTVGEQFF. CDR3 DNA sequence: TGCAGTGCCGGTACCGTCGGTGAGCAGTTCTTC.

The rearrangement links TRBV6-4 to TRBJ1-2; 7 positions agree with TRBD1. Germline loops: CDR1 MRHNA, CDR2 SNTAGT. The V and J ends lost 6 bases and 5 bases, in that order; junction bases with no gene match: 6. CDR3 length: 13 amino acids. The CDR3 DNA is TGTGCCAGCAGCGCCGGGACAGAATATGGCTACACCTTC. This gives the protein CASSAGTEYGYTF.

The chain recombines TRBV2 with TRBJ2-1, with D unresolved. The V gene lost 7 bases and the J gene lost 5 bases, with 6 bases spanning the gap. Germline-derived CDR1 and CDR2 are SNHLY and FYNNEI. This CDR3 has 11 residues. DNA for the CDR3: TGTGCCAGCAAGTTAAACAATGAGCAGTTCTTC. Protein sequence: CASKLNNEQFF.

This clone has a single count. The rearrangement joins TRBV19 to TRBJ1-5; D remains ambiguous. The CDR3 consists of 14 residues. Germline-derived CDR1 and CDR2 are LNHDA and SQIVND (reference sequence). V lost 3 bases and J lost 5, with 11 bases in between. CDR3 in DNA: TGTGCCAGTAGTATTAGGGAAGCCCATCAGCCCCAGCATTTT. This gives the protein CASSIREAHQPQHF.

CDR3 amino acids: CASSSAGGPAVPNTQYF. Here the CDR3 DNA reads TGTGCCAGCAGCTCTGCGGGGGGCCCAGCCGTCCCGAATACGCAGTATTTT. V and J are TRBV7-2 and TRBJ2-3; 8 bases are a match to TRBD2. V lost 4 bases to trimming and J lost 7 bases; unmatched junction nucleotides: 16. Germline V CDR1 and CDR2: SGHTA, FQGNSA. The CDR3 spans 17 residues.